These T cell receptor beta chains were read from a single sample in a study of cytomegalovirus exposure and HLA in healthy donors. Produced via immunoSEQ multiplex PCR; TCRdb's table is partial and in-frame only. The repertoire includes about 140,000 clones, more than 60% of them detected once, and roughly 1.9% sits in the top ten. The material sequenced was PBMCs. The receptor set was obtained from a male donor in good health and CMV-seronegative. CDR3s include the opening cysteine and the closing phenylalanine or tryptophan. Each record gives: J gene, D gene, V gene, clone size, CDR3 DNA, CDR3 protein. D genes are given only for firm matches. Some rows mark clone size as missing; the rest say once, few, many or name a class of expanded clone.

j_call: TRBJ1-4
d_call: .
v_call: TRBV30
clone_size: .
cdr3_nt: TGTGCCTGGAGTGGGGCGACCCCGACTAATGAAAAACTGTTTTTT
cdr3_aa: CAWSGATPTNEKLFF

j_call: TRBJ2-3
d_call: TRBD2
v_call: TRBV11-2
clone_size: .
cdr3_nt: TGTGCCAGCAGCAGTTCTAGCGGGGGCACAGATACGCAGTATTTT
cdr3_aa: CASSSSSGGTDTQYF

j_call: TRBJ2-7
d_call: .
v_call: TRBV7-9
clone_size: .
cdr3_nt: TGTGCCAGCAGCTTCGTCGGAGGCCCCGGGGACGAGCAGTACTTC
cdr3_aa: CASSFVGGPGDEQYF

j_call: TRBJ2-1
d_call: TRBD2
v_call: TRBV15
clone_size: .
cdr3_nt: TGTGCCACAGGGGTACTAAGCGGGGGGCCCTACAATGAGCAGTTCTTC
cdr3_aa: CATGVLSGGPYNEQFF

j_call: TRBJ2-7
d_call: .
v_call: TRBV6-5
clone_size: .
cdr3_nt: TGTGCCAGCAGTTACAACCCGGATCGGGGTTACGAGCAGTACTTC
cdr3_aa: CASSYNPDRGYEQYF

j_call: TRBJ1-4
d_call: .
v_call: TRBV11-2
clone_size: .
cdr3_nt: TGTGCCAGCAGCTTAGGTTGGACAGAGCGGCTGTTTTTT
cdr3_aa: CASSLGWTERLFF

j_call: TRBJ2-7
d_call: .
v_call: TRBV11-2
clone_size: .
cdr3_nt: TGTGCCAGCAGCCCCATTTTGAGGGAGAGCTCCTACGAGCAGTACTTC
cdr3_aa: CASSPILRESSYEQYF

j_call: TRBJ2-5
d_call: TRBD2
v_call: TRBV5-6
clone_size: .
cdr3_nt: TGTGCCAGCAGCTTAAAGCGGGGGGGCCTGGGGGAGACCCAGTACTTC
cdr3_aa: CASSLKRGGLGETQYF

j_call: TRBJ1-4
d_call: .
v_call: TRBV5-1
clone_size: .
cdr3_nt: TGCGCCAGCAGCTTGAGCGGGGGACGCAGTTCGGATGAAAAACTGTTTTTT
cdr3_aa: CASSLSGGRSSDEKLFF

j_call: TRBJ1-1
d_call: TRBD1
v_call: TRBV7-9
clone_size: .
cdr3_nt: TGTGCCAGCAGAGCCCGGGACAGGGTATTGGACACTGAAGCTTTCTTT
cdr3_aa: CASRARDRVLDTEAFF

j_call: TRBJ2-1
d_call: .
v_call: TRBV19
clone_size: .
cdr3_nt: TGTGCCAGTAGTATGCGAGGAACGAGGTCAAATGAGCAGTTCTTC
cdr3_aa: CASSMRGTRSNEQFF

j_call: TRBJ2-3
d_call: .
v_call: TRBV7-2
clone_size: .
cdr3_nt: TGTGCCAGCAGCAAGATGGGGACTAGCACAGATACGCAGTATTTT
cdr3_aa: CASSKMGTSTDTQYF

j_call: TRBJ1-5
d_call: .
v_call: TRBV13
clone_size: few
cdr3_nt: TGTGCCAGCAGCATCGGGGGGCCCGTGAACAATCAGCCCCAGCATTTT
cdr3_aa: CASSIGGPVNNQPQHF

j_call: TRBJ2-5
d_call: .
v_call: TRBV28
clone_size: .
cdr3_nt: TGTGCCAGCAGTTTAAACAGACAAGAGACCCAGTACTTC
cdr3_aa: CASSLNRQETQYF

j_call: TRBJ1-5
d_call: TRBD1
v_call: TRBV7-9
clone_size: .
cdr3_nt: TGTGCCAGCAGCCGGGGACAGGGGGATCAGCCCCAGCATTTT
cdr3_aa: CASSRGQGDQPQHF

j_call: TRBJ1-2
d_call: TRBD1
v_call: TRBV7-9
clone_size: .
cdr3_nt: TGTGCCAGCAGCCGCGGACAGGAATTCTATGGCTACACCTTC
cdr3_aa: CASSRGQEFYGYTF

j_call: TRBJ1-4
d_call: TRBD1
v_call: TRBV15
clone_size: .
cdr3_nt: TGTGCCACCAGCAGAGGTTTTGGGACAGATCGAAAACTGTTTTTT
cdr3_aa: CATSRGFGTDRKLFF

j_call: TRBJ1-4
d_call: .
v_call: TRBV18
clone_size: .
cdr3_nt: TGTGCCAGCTCACAGTGGCCCAGTAATGAAAAACTGTTTTTT
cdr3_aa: CASSQWPSNEKLFF

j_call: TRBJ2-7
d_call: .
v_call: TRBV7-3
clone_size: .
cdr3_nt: TGTGCCAGCAGCTTAGGTTCGAGGAGCTCCTACGAGCAGTACTTC
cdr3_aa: CASSLGSRSSYEQYF

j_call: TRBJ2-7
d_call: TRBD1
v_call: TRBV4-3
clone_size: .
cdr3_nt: TGCGCCAGCAGCCAAGACCAGACCGGGACAGCCTACGAGCAGTACTTC
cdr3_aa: CASSQDQTGTAYEQYF

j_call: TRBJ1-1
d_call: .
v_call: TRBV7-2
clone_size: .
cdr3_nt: TGTGCCAGCAGCTTAATAGAGGACACTGAAGCTTTCTTT
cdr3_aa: CASSLIEDTEAFF

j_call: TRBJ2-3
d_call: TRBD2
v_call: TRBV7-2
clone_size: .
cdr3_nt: TGTGCCAGCAGCATGACTAGCGACCGAACAGATACGCAGTATTTT
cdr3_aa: CASSMTSDRTDTQYF

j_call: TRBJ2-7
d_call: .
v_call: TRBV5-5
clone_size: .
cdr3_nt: TGTGCCAGCTCACTTGGACCTGTTGGCGCGGGGTTTCCCTACGAGCAGTACTTC
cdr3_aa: CASSLGPVGAGFPYEQYF

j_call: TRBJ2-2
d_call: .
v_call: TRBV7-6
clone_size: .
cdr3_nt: TGTGCCAGCAGCCCTGGGACTGGATCGGCCGGGGAGCTGTTTTTT
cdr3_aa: CASSPGTGSAGELFF

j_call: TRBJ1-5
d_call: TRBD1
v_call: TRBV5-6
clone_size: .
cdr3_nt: TGTGCCAGCAGCTTTGGGGACAGGGAAGGCCAGCCCCAGCATTTT
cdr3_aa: CASSFGDREGQPQHF

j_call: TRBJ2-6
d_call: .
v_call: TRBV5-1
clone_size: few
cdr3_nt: TGCGCCAGCAGCTTGGGTTCTAGCTCTGGGGCCAACGTCCTGACTTTC
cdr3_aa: CASSLGSSSGANVLTF